The 11 T cell receptor beta chains below come from one sample, sequenced in a study of blood T cell repertoires in COVID-19. The protocol was immunoSEQ multiplex PCR, while the TCRdb copy is restricted to in-frame clones and leaves out a portion. The sample yields about 280,000 clones, 89% seen once. The sequenced sample was peripheral blood. These receptors all stem from a man in his fifties or sixties with acute or convalescent COVID-19.

This chain connects TRBV15 to TRBJ1-1; D is ambiguous. The germline V gene encodes CDR1 LNHNV and CDR2 YYDKDF (reference sequence). Trimming stripped 0 bases from V and 0 bases from J, with 5 bases between. CDR3 length: 14 amino acids. As DNA, the CDR3 is TGTGCCACCAGCAGAGATATAATGAACACTGAAGCTTTCTTT. It translates to CATSRDIMNTEAFF.

The rearrangement joins TRBV7-2 to TRBJ2-7; 7 nucleotides line up with TRBD1. The CDR3 runs to 15 residues. The junction had 9 bases not matched to a gene; V was cut back by 5 bases and J by 2 bases. Looked up from germline, CDR1 is SGHTA and CDR2 is FQGNSA. The CDR3: CASSRTRDRAYEQYF. The CDR3 DNA reads as TGTGCCAGCAGCAGGACCCGGGACAGAGCCTACGAGCAGTACTTC.

This clone was seen only once. V usage is TRBV30 and J usage is TRBJ2-5; 8 bases map to TRBD2. J gave up 4 bases and V 3 bases, and 7 bases lay outside the gene matches. The CDR3 extends over 14 amino acids. The V gene's germline CDR1 is GTSNPN and CDR2 SVGIG (reference sequence). This CDR3 reads CAWSLAGSRETQYF. The CDR3, as DNA: TGTGCCTGGAGCTTAGCGGGGAGTCGAGAGACCCAGTACTTC.

The chain's CDR3 is CATSRVRDTNYEQYF. CDR3 DNA sequence: TGTGCCACCAGCAGAGTTCGGGACACCAACTACGAGCAGTACTTC. The V call is TRBV15, the J call TRBJ2-7; D possibly corresponds to TRBD1 (6 bases). The CDR3 spans 15 residues. Germline-derived CDR1 and CDR2 are LNHNV and YYDKDF (reference sequence). V was shortened by 1 base and J by 3 bases, with 13 bases between the two germline ends.

This sequence joins TRBV14 and TRBJ1-3; 7 bases agree with TRBD1. The CDR3 is made up of 15 amino acids. Germline CDR1 SGHDN, CDR2 FVKESK. With V trimmed by 2 bases and J by 2 bases, 3 bases remained unmatched. Written as DNA, the CDR3 is TGTGCCAGCAGCCAAACCAGGGGGACTGGAAACACCATATATTTT. This sequence encodes CASSQTRGTGNTIYF.

The chain recombines TRBV5-1 with TRBJ1-6, with D perhaps TRBD1 (6 bases). Germline CDR1 SGHRS, CDR2 YFSETQ. The CDR3 is made up of 14 amino acids. The V end was cut by 5 bases, the J end by 6 bases, with 12 bases between. CDR3 DNA: TGCGCCAGCAGTCCCCAGGGGCCTAATTCACCCCTCCACTTT. Translating it yields CASSPQGPNSPLHF.

The rearrangement links TRBV10-1 to TRBJ1-2; 8 bases are shared with TRBD1. With V trimmed by 8 bases and J by 4 bases, 6 bases remained unmatched. In germline, CDR1 is WNHNN, CDR2 SYGVQD (reference sequence). CDR3 size: 13 residues. In DNA form, the CDR3 reads TGCGCCAGCGACAGGGGAGGGACCTATGGCTACACCTTC. This sequence encodes CASDRGGTYGYTF.

V is TRBV2 and J is TRBJ1-1; 8 bases align to TRBD1. CDR3 length equals 15 residues. The germline CDR1 and CDR2 sequences are SNHLY and FYNNEI. The junction had 6 bases not matched to a gene; V was cut back by 0 bases and J by 6 bases. The CDR3 region is CASSEALDRAAEAFF. The CDR3 region has the DNA TGTGCCAGCAGTGAAGCGCTGGACAGGGCGGCTGAAGCTTTCTTT.

The CDR3 protein is CASSTGKGWYEQYF. Here the CDR3 DNA reads TGTGCCAGCAGTACGGGGAAAGGTTGGTACGAGCAGTACTTC. This chain joins TRBV2 and TRBJ2-7; tentatively, D is TRBD2 (5 bases). The CDR3 is 14 residues long. In germline, CDR1 is SNHLY, CDR2 FYNNEI. V was shortened by 5 bases and J by 4 bases, with 15 bases between the two germline ends.

This clone was observed a single time. Additional DNA sequences in this sample encode the identical CDR3. The chain combines TRBV5-1 with TRBJ2-1, with D perhaps matching TRBD1 (6 bases). Between the trimmed V and J ends, which lost 7 bases and 5 bases, there was a span of 13 bases. The CDR3 contains 13 residues. CDR1 SGHRS and CDR2 YFSETQ come from the germline V gene. CDR3 DNA sequence: TGCGCCAGCTCCGCCGGACAGAACAATGAGCAGTTCTTC. Protein sequence: CASSAGQNNEQFF.

This chain connects TRBV30 to TRBJ2-5, with D possibly matching TRBD1 (6 bases). Germline V gives CDR1 GTSNPN, CDR2 SVGIG (reference sequence). The CDR3 extends over 15 amino acids. The V end lost 3 bases, the J end lost 4 bases, and 18 bases lay between the germline ends. The CDR3: CAWSPGRGRTETQYF. The CDR3 DNA sequence: TGTGCCTGGAGCCCGGGCAGGGGTCGGACAGAGACCCAGTACTTC.